One T cell receptor (beta chain) is described in this entry. After isolation, RNA underwent reverse transcription to generate cDNA as the sequencing template. Only in-frame clones appear in the TCRdb table, and some are missing; sequencing was by immunoSEQ multiplex PCR. The table shows about 180,000 clones, with approximately 51% occurring only once. Treatment in this sample: oral pan-JAK inhibitor, 5-10 mg twice daily. The data were taken from a study of CD8+ T cells in alopecia areata. The V end lost 5 bases, the J end lost 4 bases, and 14 bases lay between the germline ends. CDR3 length: 14 amino acids. Germline V gene data show CDR1 as LNHDA and CDR2 as SQIVND (reference sequence).

Sequencing was performed on CD8+ T cells sorted from blood, taken at week 52, from a patient treated with tofacitinib. This receptor was taken from a human donor with alopecia areata. The chain recombines TRBV19 with TRBJ1-1, with D perhaps matching TRBD1 (5 bases). This chain's CDR3 is CASSSRALGTEAFF. The CDR3 DNA reads TGTGCCAGTAGTTCCAGGGCCCTGGGCACTGAAGCTTTCTTT.